The rows below give T cell receptor beta chains drawn from one sample of a study of a mutant IDH1 vaccine in newly diagnosed glioma. Here immunoSEQ multiplex PCR was the method, and the copy in TCRdb shows in-frame clones only, minus some. The sample includes 40,000 to 55,000 clones, around four fifths of them seen just once. Their antigens remain unidentified. Sample: PBMCs, taken from a glioma patient whose treatment included an IDH1 peptide vaccine. The receptors were sampled from a middle-aged man with glioma. The CDR3 runs from the conserved cysteine through the conserved F or W. D genes are given only for firm matches. Where a row states a size, it is once, few, many or the class of an expanded clone; other rows omit it.

clone_size j_call d_call v_call cdr3_nt cdr3_aa
- TRBJ2-1 - TRBV7-2 TGTGCCAGCAGCTACCTTAGAGTTCCCAATGAGCAGTTCTTC CASSYLRVPNEQFF
- TRBJ1-1 - TRBV15 TGTGCCACCAGCAGAGGAGGGAACACTGAAGCTTTCTTT CATSRGGNTEAFF
- TRBJ2-3 - TRBV5-5 TGTGCCAGCAGCTTGGAGCCGCGGGATACGCAGTATTTT CASSLEPRDTQYF
- TRBJ2-1 TRBD2 TRBV6-4 TGTGCCAGCAGTGCCGGGACTAGCGGGGGAGGGGATGAGCAGTTCTTC CASSAGTSGGGDEQFF
- TRBJ1-3 - TRBV9 TGTGCCAGCAGCCCCAGTGCTGGAAACACCATATATTTT CASSPSAGNTIYF
- TRBJ1-2 TRBD1 TRBV29-1 TGCAGCGTTTCCGACAGGGGCTATGGCTACACCTTC CSVSDRGYGYTF
- TRBJ2-5 TRBD2 TRBV5-4 TGTGCCAGCAGCTTAGGGACTAGCGGCTTGGAGACCCAGTACTTC CASSLGTSGLETQYF
- TRBJ1-1 TRBD1 TRBV27 TGTGCCAGCAGTTCCCGACAGGGGAACACTGAAGCTTTCTTT CASSSRQGNTEAFF
- TRBJ1-1 - TRBV5-4 TGTGCCAGCAGCTTGGATGCGGGGGGCACTGAAGCTTTCTTT CASSLDAGGTEAFF
- TRBJ2-4 - TRBV27 TGTGCCAGCAGTTCCTCGGGACAAGGAAACATTCAGTACTTC CASSSSGQGNIQYF
once TRBJ2-1 TRBD1 TRBV19 TGTGCCAGTAGTGCGGACAGGGGCGGTGAGCAGTTCTTC CASSADRGGEQFF
once TRBJ2-7 TRBD1 TRBV18 TGTGCCAGCTCACAGCCCGGGACAGCCTACGAGCAGTACTTC CASSQPGTAYEQYF
- TRBJ2-3 - TRBV7-9 TGTGCCAGCAGCTTAGTGGTAGATACGCAGTATTTT CASSLVVDTQYF
- TRBJ2-3 TRBD1 TRBV6-6 TGTGCCAGCAGCCACCGAGGGACAGCGGATACGCAGTATTTT CASSHRGTADTQYF
- TRBJ1-2 TRBD1 TRBV6-5 TGTGCCAGCACCCGGACAGGGAGGCTTAGCTACACCTTC CASTRTGRLSYTF
- TRBJ2-1 - TRBV6-5 TGTGCCAGCAGTCCAGGGGTGGCACGGAATGAGCAGTTCTTC CASSPGVARNEQFF
- TRBJ1-2 - TRBV30 TGTGCCTGGCAGGGAAACTATGGCTACACCTTC CAWQGNYGYTF
- TRBJ1-2 TRBD1 TRBV5-6 TGTGCCAGCAGCTTGGCCGGGACAGGGGGACGCTACACCTTC CASSLAGTGGRYTF
- TRBJ2-3 TRBD2 TRBV6-5 TGTGCCAGCAGTCCGACTAGCGGGGGGGCAGATACGCAGTATTTT CASSPTSGGADTQYF
- TRBJ1-1 - TRBV11-2 TGTGCCAGCAGCGGGTTCGCTGAAGCTTTCTTT CASSGFAEAFF
- TRBJ2-7 - TRBV25-1 TGTGCCAGCGGAAGGACTTCCTACGAGCAGTACTTC CASGRTSYEQYF
- TRBJ1-2 - TRBV27 TGTGCCAGCAGTTTTCAGGTTGGCTATGGCTACACCTTC CASSFQVGYGYTF
- TRBJ1-4 - TRBV19 TGTGCCTGTGCCGGGACCTTTAATGAAAAACTGTTTTTT CACAGTFNEKLFF
- TRBJ2-1 - TRBV30 TGTGCCTGGGACCCAGGCAGCTACAATGAGCAGTTCTTC CAWDPGSYNEQFF
- TRBJ1-5 TRBD1 TRBV19 TGTGCCAGTAGTCGACCCGGGACAGGGATCAATCAGCCCCAGCATTTT CASSRPGTGINQPQHF
- TRBJ1-3 - TRBV13 TGTGCCAGCAGCTCGCTACAGGGAAGGTCGAACACCATATATTTT CASSSLQGRSNTIYF
- TRBJ2-2 - TRBV15 TGTGCCACCAGCACAGTACAGAACACCGGGGAGCTGTTTTTT CATSTVQNTGELFF
- TRBJ2-3 TRBD2 TRBV4-2 TGTGCCAGCAGCCAGGAGCGGGGGGGCCCAGATACGCAGTATTTT CASSQERGGPDTQYF
- TRBJ1-2 - TRBV6-1 TGTGCCAGCAGCGCGGATGAGTCGGATGGCTACACCTTC CASSADESDGYTF
- TRBJ1-5 - TRBV4-3 TGCGCCAGCAGCCAGAATCAGCCCCAGCATTTT CASSQNQPQHF
few TRBJ1-1 - TRBV5-1 TGCGCCAGCAGCTTGGACGGTATGAACACTGAAGCTTTCTTT CASSLDGMNTEAFF
- TRBJ1-5 TRBD1 TRBV11-2 TGTGCCAGCAGCATAACAGGGGCTTATAGCAATCAGCCCCAGCATTTT CASSITGAYSNQPQHF
- TRBJ1-3 TRBD1 TRBV6-5 TGTGCCAGCATTGCCCCACAGGGGAGAGGAAACACCATATATTTT CASIAPQGRGNTIYF
- TRBJ1-5 - TRBV28 TGTGCCAGCAGTTCCGGGACAAAGCCCCAGCATTTT CASSSGTKPQHF
- TRBJ2-3 - TRBV4-2 TGTGCCAGCAGCCAAGTTACTGGGGGGGGGCAAACAGATACGCAGTATTTT CASSQVTGGGQTDTQYF
- TRBJ2-5 - TRBV5-1 TGCGCCAGCAGCGTCAGCCAAGAGACCCAGTACTTC CASSVSQETQYF
- TRBJ1-5 - TRBV19 TGTGCCAGTAGTGTCAGGGGCGGAAGCAATCAGCCCCAGCATTTT CASSVRGGSNQPQHF
few TRBJ2-7 TRBD1 TRBV9 TGTGCCAGCAGCGTAGTGGGACAGGCCCATACCTACGAGCAGTACTTC CASSVVGQAHTYEQYF